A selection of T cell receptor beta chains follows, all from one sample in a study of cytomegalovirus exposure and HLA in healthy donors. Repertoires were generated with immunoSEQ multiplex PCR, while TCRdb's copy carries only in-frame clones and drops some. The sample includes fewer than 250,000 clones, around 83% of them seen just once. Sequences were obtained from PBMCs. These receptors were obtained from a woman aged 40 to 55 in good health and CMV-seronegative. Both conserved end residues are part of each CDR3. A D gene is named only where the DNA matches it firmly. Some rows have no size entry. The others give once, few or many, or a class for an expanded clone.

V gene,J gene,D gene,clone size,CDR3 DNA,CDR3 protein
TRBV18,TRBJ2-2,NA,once,TGTGCCAGCTCACCACTGAGCGCCAGCGGCATCGGGGAGCTGTTTTTT,CASSPLSASGIGELFF
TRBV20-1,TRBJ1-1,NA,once,TGCAGTGGGGGGGGGTACACTGAAGCTTTCTTT,CSGGGYTEAFF
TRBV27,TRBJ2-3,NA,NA,TGTGCCAGCAGTTTCTTAGGGGCAGATACGCAGTATTTT,CASSFLGADTQYF
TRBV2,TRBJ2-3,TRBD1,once,TGTGCCAGCAGTGCCGGGACAGGTAATGCGGATACGCAGTATTTT,CASSAGTGNADTQYF
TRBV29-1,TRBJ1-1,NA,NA,TGCAGCGTTGATGAGGTGGGGAGTGAAGCTTTCTTT,CSVDEVGSEAFF
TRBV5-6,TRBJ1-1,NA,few,TGTGCCAGCAGCTTGATGGGAGGCTTGAACACTGAAGCTTTCTTT,CASSLMGGLNTEAFF
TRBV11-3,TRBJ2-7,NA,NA,TGTGCCAGCAGCTCCCGACAGGGACTCTCCTACGAGCAGTACTTC,CASSSRQGLSYEQYF
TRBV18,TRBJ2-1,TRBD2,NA,TGTGCCAGCTCACCCCTTGCGGGAGGGCCATATGAGCAGTTCTTC,CASSPLAGGPYEQFF
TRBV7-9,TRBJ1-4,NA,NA,TGTGCCAGCAGAACAGGGTTCGGGGAAAAACTGTTTTTT,CASRTGFGEKLFF
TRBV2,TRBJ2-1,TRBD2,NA,TGTGCCAGCAGTATAGCGGGAGCCGGCAATGAGCAGTTCTTC,CASSIAGAGNEQFF